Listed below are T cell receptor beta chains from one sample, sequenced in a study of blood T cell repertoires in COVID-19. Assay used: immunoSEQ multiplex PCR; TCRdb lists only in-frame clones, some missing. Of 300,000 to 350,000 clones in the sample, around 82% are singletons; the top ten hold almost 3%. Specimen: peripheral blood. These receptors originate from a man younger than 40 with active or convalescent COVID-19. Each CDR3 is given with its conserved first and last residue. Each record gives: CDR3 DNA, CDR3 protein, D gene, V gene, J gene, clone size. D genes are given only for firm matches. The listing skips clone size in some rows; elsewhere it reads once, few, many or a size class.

CDR3 DNA: TGTGCCTGGAGTGTAGAGGTGACCCAGTACTTC
CDR3 protein: CAWSVEVTQYF
D gene: NA
V gene: TRBV30
J gene: TRBJ2-5
clone size: NA

CDR3 DNA: TGTGCCAGCAGTTTACCGGGGGCGGGGGGCAATCAGCCCCAGCATTTT
CDR3 protein: CASSLPGAGGNQPQHF
D gene: NA
V gene: TRBV28
J gene: TRBJ1-5
clone size: NA

CDR3 DNA: TGCGCCAGCAGCACGAGGCGGACAGGAGATCCTGGCACCTTC
CDR3 protein: CASSTRRTGDPGTF
D gene: TRBD1
V gene: TRBV5-1
J gene: TRBJ1-2
clone size: NA

CDR3 DNA: TGTGCCAGCAGCCCCTCGGGACAGGGCTTCGAGACCCAGTACTTC
CDR3 protein: CASSPSGQGFETQYF
D gene: TRBD1
V gene: TRBV11-2
J gene: TRBJ2-5
clone size: NA

CDR3 DNA: TGTGCCAGCAGCTCTCCCGGGACAGGGTTCGGTCAGCCCCAGCATTTT
CDR3 protein: CASSSPGTGFGQPQHF
D gene: TRBD1
V gene: TRBV11-2
J gene: TRBJ1-5
clone size: NA

CDR3 DNA: TGTGCCAGTAGTAGCGCCCAAAATGGAGGCTATGGCTACACCTTC
CDR3 protein: CASSSAQNGGYGYTF
D gene: NA
V gene: TRBV19
J gene: TRBJ1-2
clone size: few

CDR3 DNA: TGTGCCAGCAGCCCCAGTAGGATGAGGAGATCACCCCTCCACTTT
CDR3 protein: CASSPSRMRRSPLHF
D gene: NA
V gene: TRBV7-8
J gene: TRBJ1-6
clone size: NA

CDR3 DNA: TGTGCCAGCAGAGACAGGGGGGTCGGTGGCTACACCTTC
CDR3 protein: CASRDRGVGGYTF
D gene: TRBD1
V gene: TRBV6-5
J gene: TRBJ1-2
clone size: NA

CDR3 DNA: TGTGCTAGTGGTTTAGGGGCTGAAAACAATGAGCAGTTCTTC
CDR3 protein: CASGLGAENNEQFF
D gene: NA
V gene: TRBV12-5
J gene: TRBJ2-1
clone size: NA

CDR3 DNA: TGTGCCAGCAGCTCAAACGACAGGGTAGTTGGGGGCACTGAAGCTTTCTTT
CDR3 protein: CASSSNDRVVGGTEAFF
D gene: TRBD1
V gene: TRBV7-9
J gene: TRBJ1-1
clone size: NA

CDR3 DNA: TGTGCCAGCAGCCCCCGGGGACAGGGCTACACAGATACGCAGTATTTT
CDR3 protein: CASSPRGQGYTDTQYF
D gene: TRBD1
V gene: TRBV13
J gene: TRBJ2-3
clone size: NA

CDR3 DNA: TGTGCCAGCAGGATAGGAGCTGGAGATACGCAGTATTTT
CDR3 protein: CASRIGAGDTQYF
D gene: NA
V gene: TRBV2
J gene: TRBJ2-3
clone size: NA

CDR3 DNA: TGTGCCAGCAGCCGCGGGGGGTCGGAGACCCAGTACTTC
CDR3 protein: CASSRGGSETQYF
D gene: TRBD2
V gene: TRBV7-3
J gene: TRBJ2-5
clone size: NA

CDR3 DNA: TGCGCCAGCAGCGCCAGACAGGGGCTCACCGGGGAGCTGTTTTTT
CDR3 protein: CASSARQGLTGELFF
D gene: TRBD1
V gene: TRBV5-1
J gene: TRBJ2-2
clone size: NA

CDR3 DNA: TGTGCCAGCAGCTTAGAAGGACAGGGTGCTGAAGCTTTCTTT
CDR3 protein: CASSLEGQGAEAFF
D gene: TRBD1
V gene: TRBV7-9
J gene: TRBJ1-1
clone size: NA

CDR3 DNA: TGTGCCTGGGAACAGGTTGTCGAAGCTTTCTTT
CDR3 protein: CAWEQVVEAFF
D gene: NA
V gene: TRBV30
J gene: TRBJ1-1
clone size: NA

CDR3 DNA: TGTGCCAGCAGCCCGCCCCCGGGACAGGGGGACTATGGCTACACCTTC
CDR3 protein: CASSPPPGQGDYGYTF
D gene: TRBD1
V gene: TRBV28
J gene: TRBJ1-2
clone size: NA

CDR3 DNA: TGTGCCACCAGTGACACGACTAGCGGGGGGAGCACAGATACGCAGTATTTT
CDR3 protein: CATSDTTSGGSTDTQYF
D gene: TRBD2
V gene: TRBV24-1
J gene: TRBJ2-3
clone size: once

CDR3 DNA: TGTGCCAGCAGCCCTACGTTTGACAGGACGAACACCGGGGAGCTGTTTTTT
CDR3 protein: CASSPTFDRTNTGELFF
D gene: NA
V gene: TRBV6-2/TRBV6-3
J gene: TRBJ2-2
clone size: NA

CDR3 DNA: TGTGCCAGCACCCGTGCACGCACAGGGACCCAGTACTTC
CDR3 protein: CASTRARTGTQYF
D gene: NA
V gene: TRBV7-2
J gene: TRBJ2-5
clone size: NA

CDR3 DNA: TGTGCCAGTAGTATCACCGGGGGGCACTACAATGAGCAGTTCTTC
CDR3 protein: CASSITGGHYNEQFF
D gene: NA
V gene: TRBV19
J gene: TRBJ2-1
clone size: NA

CDR3 DNA: TGTGCCAGCAGCTTATCTAGCGCCCAAATCTACGAGCAGTACTTC
CDR3 protein: CASSLSSAQIYEQYF
D gene: NA
V gene: TRBV11-2
J gene: TRBJ2-7
clone size: NA

CDR3 DNA: TGCGCCAGCAGCCAAGATAGAGGGACAGCTGAAGCTTTCTTT
CDR3 protein: CASSQDRGTAEAFF
D gene: TRBD1
V gene: TRBV4-3
J gene: TRBJ1-1
clone size: NA

CDR3 DNA: TGTGCCAGCAGCAGGGGGAGCAGCACAGATACGCAGTATTTT
CDR3 protein: CASSRGSSTDTQYF
D gene: NA
V gene: TRBV9
J gene: TRBJ2-3
clone size: once

CDR3 DNA: TGCAGCGTTTTGGACAGAAATACGCAGTATTTT
CDR3 protein: CSVLDRNTQYF
D gene: NA
V gene: TRBV29-1
J gene: TRBJ2-3
clone size: NA

CDR3 DNA: TGTGCCAGCAGCGGAAGGACAGGGGCTAGCAATTCACCCCTCCACTTT
CDR3 protein: CASSGRTGASNSPLHF
D gene: TRBD1
V gene: TRBV9
J gene: TRBJ1-6
clone size: NA

CDR3 DNA: TGTGCCAGCAGCCAGGAAGTGAACACTGAAGCTTTCTTT
CDR3 protein: CASSQEVNTEAFF
D gene: NA
V gene: TRBV11-2
J gene: TRBJ1-1
clone size: few

CDR3 DNA: TGTGCCAGCAGCAAGACTAGCGGGAGGCCCGCGAATTTCTTAGAGCAGTACTTC
CDR3 protein: CASSKTSGRPANFLEQYF
D gene: TRBD2
V gene: TRBV7-2
J gene: TRBJ2-7
clone size: NA

CDR3 DNA: TGTGCCAGCAGCACCGGGACTAGCGGGATACCCTACGAGCAGTACTTC
CDR3 protein: CASSTGTSGIPYEQYF
D gene: TRBD2
V gene: TRBV27
J gene: TRBJ2-7
clone size: NA

CDR3 DNA: TGTGCCAGCAGTCCTGGGACAGGTCTGGATGGCTACACCTTC
CDR3 protein: CASSPGTGLDGYTF
D gene: TRBD1
V gene: TRBV6-5
J gene: TRBJ1-2
clone size: NA

CDR3 DNA: TGTGCCAGCAGCTCGGGGGGAGCTGGAAACACCATATATTTT
CDR3 protein: CASSSGGAGNTIYF
D gene: NA
V gene: TRBV9
J gene: TRBJ1-3
clone size: NA

CDR3 DNA: TGTGCCAGCGGTAGGACAGGCTTTGAAGCTTTCTTT
CDR3 protein: CASGRTGFEAFF
D gene: TRBD1
V gene: TRBV7-2
J gene: TRBJ1-1
clone size: NA

CDR3 DNA: TGTGCCAGCAGCCTGACAGGGCGCGACGCGTACAATGAGCAGTTCTTC
CDR3 protein: CASSLTGRDAYNEQFF
D gene: TRBD1
V gene: TRBV7-2
J gene: TRBJ2-1
clone size: NA

CDR3 DNA: TGCGCCAGCAGCCAAGAAAGTCAGGGGCTTAGGGCTGAAGCTTTCTTT
CDR3 protein: CASSQESQGLRAEAFF
D gene: NA
V gene: TRBV4-1
J gene: TRBJ1-1
clone size: NA

CDR3 DNA: TGCGCCAGCAGCCCCTTCCCCATGGGGGCGAGGTACGAGCAGTACTTC
CDR3 protein: CASSPFPMGARYEQYF
D gene: NA
V gene: TRBV4-1
J gene: TRBJ2-7
clone size: NA

CDR3 DNA: TGCGCCAGCAGCCAAGTGTTTGCCGGGACAGGGGGGATCTATGGCTACACCTTC
CDR3 protein: CASSQVFAGTGGIYGYTF
D gene: TRBD1
V gene: TRBV4-1
J gene: TRBJ1-2
clone size: NA

CDR3 DNA: TGTGCCAGCATGCAGCTGGGACAGCTTAAAGAGACCCAGTACTTC
CDR3 protein: CASMQLGQLKETQYF
D gene: TRBD1
V gene: TRBV6-5
J gene: TRBJ2-5
clone size: NA

CDR3 DNA: TGTGCCAGCAGCTTGGGAATGGCGGGCCTATATGGCTACACCTTC
CDR3 protein: CASSLGMAGLYGYTF
D gene: NA
V gene: TRBV5-4
J gene: TRBJ1-2
clone size: NA

CDR3 DNA: TGTGCCAGCATCAGAGCCGGGCAGGGTGGTCACAATGAGCAGTTCTTC
CDR3 protein: CASIRAGQGGHNEQFF
D gene: NA
V gene: TRBV7-9
J gene: TRBJ2-1
clone size: NA

CDR3 DNA: TGTGCCAGCAGTCAGACCCGCGGGGGAGGTGGGCAGCCCCAGCATTTT
CDR3 protein: CASSQTRGGGGQPQHF
D gene: NA
V gene: TRBV6-2/TRBV6-3
J gene: TRBJ1-5
clone size: NA

CDR3 DNA: TGTGCCAGCAGCCAAGGGAGGGCCGTAACTGAGCAGTTCTTC
CDR3 protein: CASSQGRAVTEQFF
D gene: TRBD2
V gene: TRBV28
J gene: TRBJ2-1
clone size: NA

CDR3 DNA: TGTGCCTGGAGTGGGACAGGGGGCGCGGGGCAGTACTTC
CDR3 protein: CAWSGTGGAGQYF
D gene: TRBD1
V gene: TRBV30
J gene: TRBJ2-7
clone size: NA

CDR3 DNA: TGTGCCAGCAGCCGAGAGGGTAATTCACCCCTCCACTTT
CDR3 protein: CASSREGNSPLHF
D gene: NA
V gene: TRBV6-6
J gene: TRBJ1-6
clone size: few

CDR3 DNA: TGTGCCAGCAGCTACCGCAGGGGGCGGCCTGAAGCTTTCTTT
CDR3 protein: CASSYRRGRPEAFF
D gene: TRBD1
V gene: TRBV11-2
J gene: TRBJ1-1
clone size: NA

CDR3 DNA: TGCGCCAGCAGCCAGACCACAGGGTGGGGTGGAAACACCATATATTTT
CDR3 protein: CASSQTTGWGGNTIYF
D gene: NA
V gene: TRBV4-1
J gene: TRBJ1-3
clone size: NA

CDR3 DNA: TGTGCCAGCAGCCAAGCAGGGGACGAGCAGTACTTC
CDR3 protein: CASSQAGDEQYF
D gene: NA
V gene: TRBV4-2
J gene: TRBJ2-7
clone size: NA

CDR3 DNA: TGTGCCAGCATCTATACAGGGAGAGGGTACGAGCAGTACTTC
CDR3 protein: CASIYTGRGYEQYF
D gene: NA
V gene: TRBV14
J gene: TRBJ2-7
clone size: NA

CDR3 DNA: TGCGCCAGCAGTTACACAGGGTCCTACCAAGAGACCCAGTACTTC
CDR3 protein: CASSYTGSYQETQYF
D gene: NA
V gene: TRBV5-1
J gene: TRBJ2-5
clone size: NA

CDR3 DNA: TGTGCCAGTAGTATGGACCCTTTACCGGGAGGCTACACCTTC
CDR3 protein: CASSMDPLPGGYTF
D gene: NA
V gene: TRBV19
J gene: TRBJ1-2
clone size: NA

CDR3 DNA: TGTGCCAGCAGCTTAGTGGAGGGGTCGGACATTCAGTACTTC
CDR3 protein: CASSLVEGSDIQYF
D gene: NA
V gene: TRBV7-9
J gene: TRBJ2-4
clone size: few

CDR3 DNA: TGTGCCAGCAGTTTATCGGGACTTCCCTACGAGCAGTACTTC
CDR3 protein: CASSLSGLPYEQYF
D gene: NA
V gene: TRBV27
J gene: TRBJ2-7
clone size: few

CDR3 DNA: TGTGCCAGCAGCTTCGGGGGCACAGATACGCAGTATTTT
CDR3 protein: CASSFGGTDTQYF
D gene: NA
V gene: TRBV7-2
J gene: TRBJ2-3
clone size: NA

CDR3 DNA: TGCAGTGCTAGTTTGCAGGGGTTAAGCTATGGCTACACCTTC
CDR3 protein: CSASLQGLSYGYTF
D gene: NA
V gene: TRBV20-1
J gene: TRBJ1-2
clone size: NA